This T cell receptor beta chain was documented in a study of cytomegalovirus exposure and HLA in healthy donors. Findings and caveats of the study: Associated with HLA alleles at 0.05 false discovery rate in a later analysis were fewer than 20,000 TCR beta sequences. Some V segments (TRBV6-2 and TRBV6-3 among them) were excluded as indistinguishable. Earlier analysis found most TCR beta V segments productive about 87% or about 30% of the time.

Researchers ran the PCR with 60 Vbeta and 13 Jbeta primers. In the original processing: A later analysis tallied about 80 million unique TCR beta chains, around 10 million of them shared. Some clones are missing from TCRdb's copy, which holds only in-frame ones; the method was immunoSEQ multiplex PCR. The V and J calls and clone size are taken from that table; D and trimming were inferred from the DNA. The listing records about 160,000 clones. V gave up 7 bases and J gave up 2 bases, with 10 bases separating them. Germline V CDR1 and CDR2: LNHDA, SQIVND (reference sequence). CDR3 length: 13 residues. Notes on this clone: Antigen: not known.

Specimen: PBMCs. This chain uses TRBV19 with TRBJ2-3; the D gene is possibly TRBD2 (7 bases). The TCR originated in a woman aged 60 to 75 in good health and CMV-seronegative. CDR3 coding DNA: TGTGCCAGTACTCGGGGGGCCACAGATACGCAGTATTTT. Translation gives CASTRGATDTQYF.